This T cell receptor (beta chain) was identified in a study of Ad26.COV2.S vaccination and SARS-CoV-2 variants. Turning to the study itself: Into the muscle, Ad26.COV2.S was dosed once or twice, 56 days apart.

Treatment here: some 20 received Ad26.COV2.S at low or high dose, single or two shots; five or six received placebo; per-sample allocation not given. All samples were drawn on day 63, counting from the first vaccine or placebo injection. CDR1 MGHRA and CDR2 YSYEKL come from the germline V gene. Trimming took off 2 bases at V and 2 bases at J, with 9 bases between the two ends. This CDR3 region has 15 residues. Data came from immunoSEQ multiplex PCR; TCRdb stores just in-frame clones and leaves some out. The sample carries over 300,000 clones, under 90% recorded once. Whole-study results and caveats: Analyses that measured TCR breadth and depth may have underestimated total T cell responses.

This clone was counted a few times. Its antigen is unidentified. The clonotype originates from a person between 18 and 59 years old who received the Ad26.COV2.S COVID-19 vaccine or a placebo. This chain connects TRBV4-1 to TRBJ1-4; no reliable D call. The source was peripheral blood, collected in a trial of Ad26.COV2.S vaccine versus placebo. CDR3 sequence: CASSQIVRTNEKLFF. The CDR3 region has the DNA TGCGCCAGCAGCCAAATCGTCAGGACTAATGAAAAACTGTTTTTT.